One sample yielded the 21 T cell receptor beta chains listed below, sequenced in a study of T cells in Graves' hyperthyroidism and ophthalmopathy. The CDR3 regions of TCR beta were amplified from RNA transcripts. Carried out on the TCR CDR3, a first-round RT-PCR used the HTBI primer set. TCRdb recomputed calls from the multiplex PCR reads with MiXCR, one row per CDR3 protein. The sample has 660,000 or so distinct CDR3 sequences, over 40% seen once. The specimen was peripheral blood or thyroid tissue (not recorded which). These TCRs come from an adult man with Graves' disease, either hyperthyroidism or ophthalmopathy (not recorded which).

The chain links TRBV7-9 to TRBJ2-7; tentatively, D is TRBD2 (6 bases). The CDR3 contains 15 residues. V was shortened by 5 bases and J by 0 bases, with 14 bases between the two germline ends. The V gene's germline CDR1 is SEHNR and CDR2 FQNEAQ (reference sequence). CDR3 nucleotides: TGTGCCAGCAGCCCCCCGGGACTTAACTCCTACGAGCAGTACTTC. This codes for CASSPPGLNSYEQYF.

This clonotype has a handful of counts. This rearrangement joins TRBV29-1 to TRBJ1-6, with 10 nucleotides matching TRBD1. V trimming: 6 bases; J trimming: 7 bases; junction bases outside the gene matches: 3. Germline CDR1 reads SQVTM; CDR2 reads ANQGSEA. This CDR3 region has 13 residues. In DNA, the CDR3 is TGCAGCGTCGGGACAGGGGCAAATTCACCCCTCCACTTT. This codes for CSVGTGANSPLHF. The full variable domain, completed using reference TRBV29-1 and TRBJ1-6, is SAVISQKPSRDICQRGTSLTIQCQVDSQVTMMFWYRQQPGQSLTLIATANQGSEATYESGFVIDKFPISRPNLTFSTLTVSNMSPEDSSIYLCSVGTGANSPLHFGNGTRLTVT.

This clonotype has more than one count but fewer than ten. The V call is TRBV19, the J call TRBJ2-7; the match to TRBD1 covers 11 bases. The germline gives CDR1 LNHDA, CDR2 SQIVND (reference sequence). Trimming cost V 3 bases and J 4 bases; bases outside gene matches: 5. The CDR3 consists of 15 residues. CDR3 region: CASSMRRDRGYEQYF. The CDR3 DNA reads as TGTGCCAGTAGTATGCGCCGGGACAGGGGGTACGAGCAGTACTTC. Drawing the rest from reference TRBV19 and TRBJ2-7, the complete variable domain is DGGITQSPKYLFRKEGQNVTLSCEQNLNHDAMYWYRQDPGQGLRLIYYSQIVNDFQKGDIAEGYSVSREKKESFPLTVTSAQKNPTAFYLCASSMRRDRGYEQYFGPGTRLTVT.

This clonotype was detected only a few times. The chain joins TRBV7-8 to TRBJ1-2; perhaps TRBD1 as D (6 bases). Germline CDR1 is SGHVS and CDR2 is FQNEAQ. V lost 1 base and J 8 bases, leaving 26 bases between the germline ends. CDR3 length equals 18 residues. The CDR3 sequence: CASSLVNPLAQGRGGYTF. Here the CDR3 DNA reads TGTGCCAGCAGCTTAGTCAACCCATTGGCACAGGGAAGAGGGGGCTACACCTTC. The full variable domain, its missing parts supplied by reference TRBV7-8 and TRBJ1-2, is GAGVSQSPRYKVAKRGQDVALRCDPISGHVSLFWYQQALGQGPEFLTYFQNEAQLDKSGLPSDRFFAERPEGSVSTLKIQRTQQEDSAVYLCASSLVNPLAQGRGGYTFGSGTRLTVV.

This clonotype was counted at least ten times. The chain carries TRBV14 and TRBJ1-6, with a weak D call TRBD1 (5 bases). With 0 bases removed from V and 10 bases from J, the gap between germline ends came to 7 bases. Germline V gene data show CDR1 as SGHDN and CDR2 as FVKESK. This CDR3 is built from 13 residues. Written as DNA, the CDR3 is TGTGCCAGCAGCCAAGAAAGGGGCTCACCCCTCCACTTT. Translated, it gives CASSQERGSPLHF.

This clonotype was detected a few times. The CDR3 nucleotides read TGCAGCGTATTGGTCGGCACATGGGAGAACCCGAATCAGCCCCAGCATTTT. Translating it yields CSVLVGTWENPNQPQHF. This chain joins TRBV20-1 and TRBJ1-5; D gene unclear. Germline CDR1 DFQATT, CDR2 SNEGSKA (reference sequence). The CDR3 contains 17 residues.

V is TRBV10-3 and J is TRBJ2-6, with 7 bases lining up with TRBD2. With 1 base clipped from V and 5 bases from J, the junction kept 2 bases outside the gene matches. The CDR3 consists of 15 residues. CDR1 and CDR2 from the germline V gene are ENHRY and SYGVKD. The CDR3: CAISELGGRANVLTF. CDR3 nucleotides: TGTGCCATCAGTGAGTTGGGGGGGAGGGCCAACGTCCTGACTTTC.

Notes on this clonotype: This could be a read error, since a much larger clone is one nucleotide away. CDR3 loop: CASSVDRLINYGYTF. CDR3 bases: TGTGCCAGCAGCGTAGATCGGCTGATTAACTATGGCTACACCTTC. The gene calls are TRBV11-2 and TRBJ1-2; D is unclear. The CDR3 runs to 15 residues. Germline CDR1 reads SGHAT; CDR2 reads FQNNGV.

This sequence joins TRBV20-1 and TRBJ2-7; TRBD2 agrees at 8 bases. CDR3 length: 15 residues. Germline lookup yields CDR1 DFQATT and CDR2 SNEGSKA (reference sequence). The J segment lost 5 bases and the V segment lost 1 base, leaving 10 bases of the junction unmatched. CDR3 loop: CSARVYASGGDEQYF. In nucleotides, the CDR3 is TGCAGTGCTAGAGTCTACGCCTCCGGGGGGGACGAGCAGTACTTC.

This chain links TRBV20-1 with TRBJ1-1; a weak D match, TRBD1 (5 bases). Trimming pared 6 bases from V and 1 base from J, leaving 12 bases between. Germline V gene lookup returns CDR1 DFQATT and CDR2 SNEGSKA (reference sequence). The CDR3 consists of 13 residues. The CDR3 spells CSALRDSNTEAFF. The CDR3 DNA sequence: TGCAGTGCACTCCGGGACTCGAACACTGAAGCTTTCTTT.

In this sample, this clonotype turned up a few times. This chain uses TRBV19 with TRBJ1-3; D might be TRBD1 (6 bases). Trimming left V 5 bases short and J 3 bases short, with 14 bases between. In germline, CDR1 is LNHDA, CDR2 SQIVND (reference sequence). The CDR3 sequence is 15 residues long. The CDR3 sequence: CASSPRGPSGNTIYF. The DNA of the CDR3 is TGTGCCAGTAGTCCCAGGGGTCCGAGTGGAAACACCATATATTTT.

This clonotype was seen once. The chain uses TRBV29-1 and TRBJ2-5; a weak D match, TRBD2 (5 bases). V shed 1 base and J shed 5 bases, with 8 bases lying between them. Germline CDR1 SQVTM, CDR2 ANQGSEA. The CDR3 length is 12 residues. CDR3 sequence: CSVEGGWETQYF. CDR3 DNA sequence: TGCAGCGTTGAAGGAGGGTGGGAGACCCAGTACTTC.

Of note for this clonotype: A much more abundant neighbour one base away suggests this may be a read error. V is TRBV25-1 and J is TRBJ1-2, with D tentatively TRBD1 (6 bases). The germline V and J ends were trimmed by 6 bases and 3 bases, with 8 bases remaining between them. From germline, CDR1 is MGHDK and CDR2 SYGVNS. This CDR3 has 12 residues. Written as DNA, the CDR3 is TGTGCCAGCAGGAACAGGGACTATGGCTACACCTTC. It yields the protein CASRNRDYGYTF.

The sample holds one count of this clonotype. This chain connects TRBV15 to TRBJ1-4; TRBD1 matches at 11 bases. The CDR3 has 15 residues. V shed 2 bases and J 9 bases; nucleotides not matched to a gene: 5. Germline CDR1 and CDR2: LNHNV and YYDKDF (reference sequence). This CDR3 is CATSRRTGGNQKLFF. The CDR3 DNA sequence: TGTGCCACCAGCAGAAGGACAGGGGGCAATCAAAAACTGTTTTTT.

The chain combines TRBV6-5 with TRBJ2-7; D may correspond to TRBD1 or TRBD2 (7 bases each). The CDR3 sequence is 15 residues long. CDR1 MNHEY and CDR2 SVGAGI come from the germline V gene. Trimming removed 3 bases from V and 3 bases from J, with 15 bases in between. The CDR3 sequence: CASSYGGGTVYEQYF. CDR3 nucleotides: TGTGCCAGCAGTTATGGGGGGGGGACAGTCTACGAGCAGTACTTC.

This rearrangement joins TRBV6-1 to TRBJ1-5, with a weak D call TRBD1 (5 bases). Germline loops: CDR1 MNHNS, CDR2 SASEGT. This CDR3 spans 16 amino acids. Trimming left V 5 bases short and J 5 bases short, with 19 bases between. DNA of the CDR3: TGTGCCAGCAGTTACTCGACTAGCGGGGGGGATCAGCCCCAGCATTTT. It yields the protein CASSYSTSGGDQPQHF.

This chain joins TRBV20-1 and TRBJ2-5; D could derive from TRBD1 or TRBD2 (5 bases each). Deletions cut 3 bases from V and 9 bases from J, with 11 bases between. CDR1 DFQATT and CDR2 SNEGSKA come from the germline V gene (reference sequence). This CDR3 spans 11 amino acids. The CDR3: CSASPQGAQYF. The CDR3 DNA reads as TGCAGTGCTAGCCCCCAGGGAGCCCAGTACTTC.

This clonotype has a handful of counts. The chain is built from TRBV20-1 and TRBJ2-7; D call uncertain. V shed 3 bases and J shed 0 bases, with 6 bases lying between them. The germline CDR1 and CDR2 sequences are DFQATT and SNEGSKA (reference sequence). The CDR3 is 12 amino acids. CDR3 loop: CSARLSSYEQYF. The CDR3 bases are TGCAGTGCTAGGTTATCCTCCTACGAGCAGTACTTC.

J is TRBJ1-4 and V is TRBV6-1; D gene ambiguous. Trimming stripped 2 bases from V and 0 bases from J, with 10 bases between. Looked up from germline, CDR1 is MNHNS and CDR2 is SASEGT. This CDR3 has 16 amino acids. CDR3 in DNA: TGTGCCAGCAGTGAACTGGGGTTGTCAACTAATGAAAAACTGTTTTTT. Protein product: CASSELGLSTNEKLFF.

The sample holds a few counts of this clonotype. The chain recombines TRBV19 with TRBJ1-2; D is undetermined. V gave up 7 bases and J gave up 4 bases, with 13 bases separating them. Germline V CDR1 and CDR2: LNHDA, SQIVND (reference sequence). This CDR3 has 13 residues. The CDR3: CASNGNGIYGYTF. The DNA of the CDR3 is TGTGCCAGTAACGGGAACGGCATCTATGGCTACACCTTC.

This clonotype was observed a single time. The V and J genes are TRBV7-9 and TRBJ1-5; 7 bases align to TRBD1. J lost 6 bases, V lost 4 bases, and 6 bases had no gene match. CDR1 is SEHNR and CDR2 is FQNEAQ in the germline V gene (reference sequence). This CDR3 has 14 residues. For the CDR3, the DNA is TGTGCCAGCAGCTCGACAGGGCGATTTCAGCCCCAGCATTTT. It translates to CASSSTGRFQPQHF.